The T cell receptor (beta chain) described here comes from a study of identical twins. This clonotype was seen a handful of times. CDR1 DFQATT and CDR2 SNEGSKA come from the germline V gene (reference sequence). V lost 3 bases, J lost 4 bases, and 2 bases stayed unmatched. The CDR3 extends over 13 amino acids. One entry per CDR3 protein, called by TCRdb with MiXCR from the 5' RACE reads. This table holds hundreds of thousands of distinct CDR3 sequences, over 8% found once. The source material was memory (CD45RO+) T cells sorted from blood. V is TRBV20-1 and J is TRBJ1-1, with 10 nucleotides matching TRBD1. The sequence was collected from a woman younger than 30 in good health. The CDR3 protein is CSASGTGVTEAFF. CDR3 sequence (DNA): TGCAGTGCTAGCGGGACAGGGGTCACTGAAGCTTTCTTT.